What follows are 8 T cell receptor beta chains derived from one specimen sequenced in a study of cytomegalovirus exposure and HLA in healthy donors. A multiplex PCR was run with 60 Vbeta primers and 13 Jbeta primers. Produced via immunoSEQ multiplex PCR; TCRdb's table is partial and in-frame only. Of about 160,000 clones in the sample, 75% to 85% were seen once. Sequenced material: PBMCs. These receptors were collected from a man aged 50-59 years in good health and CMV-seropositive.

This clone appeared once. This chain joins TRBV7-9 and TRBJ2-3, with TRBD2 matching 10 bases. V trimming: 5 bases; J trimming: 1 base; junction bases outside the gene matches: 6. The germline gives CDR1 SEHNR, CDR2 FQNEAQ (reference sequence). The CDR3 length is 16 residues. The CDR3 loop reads CASSPASGRGTDTQYF. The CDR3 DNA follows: TGTGCCAGCAGCCCGGCTAGCGGGAGAGGCACAGATACGCAGTATTTT.

The CDR3: CASSLGGLAGAAYF. The CDR3 DNA is TGTGCCAGCAGCTTGGGCGGACTAGCGGGAGCCGCATACTTC. This chain connects TRBV11-3 to TRBJ2-4; 13 nucleotides line up with TRBD2. Germline CDR1 reads SGHNT; CDR2 reads YENEEA. This CDR3 has 14 residues. Trimming cost V 3 bases and J 16 bases; bases outside gene matches: 9.

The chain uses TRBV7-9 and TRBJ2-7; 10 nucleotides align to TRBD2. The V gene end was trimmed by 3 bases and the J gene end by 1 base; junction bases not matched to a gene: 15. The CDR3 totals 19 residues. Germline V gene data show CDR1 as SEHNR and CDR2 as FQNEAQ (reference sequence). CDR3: CASSFVRDTSGRVSYEQYF. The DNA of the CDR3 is TGTGCCAGCAGCTTTGTAAGGGACACGAGCGGGAGGGTATCCTACGAGCAGTACTTC.

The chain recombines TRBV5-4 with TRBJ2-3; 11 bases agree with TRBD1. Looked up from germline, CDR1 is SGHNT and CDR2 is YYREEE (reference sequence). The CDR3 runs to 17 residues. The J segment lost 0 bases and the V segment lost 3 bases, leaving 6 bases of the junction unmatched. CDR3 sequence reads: CASSSGTGGTSTDTQYF. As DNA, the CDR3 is TGTGCCAGCAGCTCAGGGACAGGGGGAACTAGCACAGATACGCAGTATTTT.

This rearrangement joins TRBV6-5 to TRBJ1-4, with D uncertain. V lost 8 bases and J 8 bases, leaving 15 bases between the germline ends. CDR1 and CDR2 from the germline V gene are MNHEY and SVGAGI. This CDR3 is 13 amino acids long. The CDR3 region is CASQRGGREKLFF. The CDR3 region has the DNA TGTGCCAGCCAGCGAGGCGGGCGCGAAAAACTGTTTTTT.

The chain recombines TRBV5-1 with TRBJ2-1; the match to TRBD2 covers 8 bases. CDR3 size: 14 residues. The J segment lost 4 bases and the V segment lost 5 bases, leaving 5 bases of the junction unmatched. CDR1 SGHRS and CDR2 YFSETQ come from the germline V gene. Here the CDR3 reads CASRWTSQYNEQFF. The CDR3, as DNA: TGCGCCAGCAGGTGGACTAGCCAGTACAATGAGCAGTTCTTC.

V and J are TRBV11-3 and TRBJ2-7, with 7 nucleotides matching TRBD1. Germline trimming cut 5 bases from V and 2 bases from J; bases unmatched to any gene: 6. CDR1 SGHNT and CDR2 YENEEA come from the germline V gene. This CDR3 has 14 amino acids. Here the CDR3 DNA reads TGTGCCAGCAGCCTGGGACAGTACACCTACGAGCAGTACTTC. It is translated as CASSLGQYTYEQYF.

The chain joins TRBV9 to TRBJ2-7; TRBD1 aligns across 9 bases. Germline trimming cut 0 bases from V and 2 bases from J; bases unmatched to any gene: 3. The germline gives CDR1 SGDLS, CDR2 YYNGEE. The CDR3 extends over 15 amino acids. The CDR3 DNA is TGTGCCAGCAGCGTAGGACAGGGGGTCCCCTACGAGCAGTACTTC. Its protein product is CASSVGQGVPYEQYF.